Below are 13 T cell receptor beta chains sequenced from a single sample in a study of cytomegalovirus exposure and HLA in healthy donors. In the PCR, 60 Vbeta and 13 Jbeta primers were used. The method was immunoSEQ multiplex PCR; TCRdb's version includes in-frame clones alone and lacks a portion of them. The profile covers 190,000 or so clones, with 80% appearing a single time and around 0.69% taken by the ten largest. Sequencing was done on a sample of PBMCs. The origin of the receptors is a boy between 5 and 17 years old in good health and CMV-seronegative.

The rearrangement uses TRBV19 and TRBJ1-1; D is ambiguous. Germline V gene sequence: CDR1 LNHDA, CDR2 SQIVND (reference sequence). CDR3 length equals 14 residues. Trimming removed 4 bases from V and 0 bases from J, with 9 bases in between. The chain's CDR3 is CASSTPGVNTEAFF. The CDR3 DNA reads TGTGCCAGTAGTACTCCCGGGGTGAACACTGAAGCTTTCTTT.

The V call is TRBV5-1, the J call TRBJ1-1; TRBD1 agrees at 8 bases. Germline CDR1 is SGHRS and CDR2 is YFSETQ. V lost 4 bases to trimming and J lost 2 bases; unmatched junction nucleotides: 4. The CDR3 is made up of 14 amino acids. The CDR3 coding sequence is TGCGCCAGCAGCGATGGACAGGGTAACACTGAAGCTTTCTTT. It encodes CASSDGQGNTEAFF.

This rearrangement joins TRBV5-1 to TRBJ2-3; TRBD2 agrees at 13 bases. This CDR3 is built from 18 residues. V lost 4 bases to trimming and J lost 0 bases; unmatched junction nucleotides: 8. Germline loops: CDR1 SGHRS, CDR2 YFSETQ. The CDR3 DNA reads TGCGCCAGCAGCGCTCCGGGACTAGCGGGGACTAGCACAGATACGCAGTATTTT. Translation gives CASSAPGLAGTSTDTQYF.

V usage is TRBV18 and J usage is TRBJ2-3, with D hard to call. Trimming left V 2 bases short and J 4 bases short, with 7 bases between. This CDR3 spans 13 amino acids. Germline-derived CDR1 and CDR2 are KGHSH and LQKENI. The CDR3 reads CASSPLSPDTQYF. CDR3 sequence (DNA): TGTGCCAGCTCACCATTATCTCCAGATACGCAGTATTTT. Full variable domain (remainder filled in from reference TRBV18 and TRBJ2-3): NAGVMQNPRHLVRRRGQEARLRCSPMKGHSHVYWYRQLPEEGLKFMVYLQKENIIDESGMPKERFSAEFPKEGPSILRIQQVVRGDSAAYFCASSPLSPDTQYFGPGTRLTVL.

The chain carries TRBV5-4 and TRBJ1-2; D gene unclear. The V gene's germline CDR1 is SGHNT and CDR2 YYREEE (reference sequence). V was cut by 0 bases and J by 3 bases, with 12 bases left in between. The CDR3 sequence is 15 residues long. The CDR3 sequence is CASSLGGQVDYGYTF. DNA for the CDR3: TGTGCCAGCAGCTTGGGTGGCCAAGTTGACTATGGCTACACCTTC. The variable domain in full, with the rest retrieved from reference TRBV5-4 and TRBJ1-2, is ETGVTQSPTHLIKTRGQQVTLRCSSQSGHNTVSWYQQALGQGPQFIFQYYREEENGRGNFPPRFSGLQFPNYSSELNVNALELDDSALYLCASSLGGQVDYGYTFGSGTRLTVV.

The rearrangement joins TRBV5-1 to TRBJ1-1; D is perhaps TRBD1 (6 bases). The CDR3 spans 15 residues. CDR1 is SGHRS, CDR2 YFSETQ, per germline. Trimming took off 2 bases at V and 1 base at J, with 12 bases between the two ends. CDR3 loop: CASSFTQGSNTEAFF. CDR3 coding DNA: TGCGCCAGCAGCTTTACGCAGGGGTCGAACACTGAAGCTTTCTTT.

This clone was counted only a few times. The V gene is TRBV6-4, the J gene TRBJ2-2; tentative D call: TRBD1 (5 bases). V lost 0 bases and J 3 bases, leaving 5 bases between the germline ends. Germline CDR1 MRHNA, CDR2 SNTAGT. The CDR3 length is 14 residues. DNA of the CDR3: TGTGCCAGCAGTGACTCCAGGGACACCGGGGAGCTGTTTTTT. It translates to CASSDSRDTGELFF.

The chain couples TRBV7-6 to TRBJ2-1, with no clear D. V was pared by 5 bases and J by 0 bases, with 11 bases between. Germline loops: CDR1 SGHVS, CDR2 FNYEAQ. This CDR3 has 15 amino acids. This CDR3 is CASSRVLSSYNEQFF. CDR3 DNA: TGTGCCAGCAGCCGGGTCCTCAGCTCCTACAATGAGCAGTTCTTC. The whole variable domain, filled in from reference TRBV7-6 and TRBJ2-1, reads GAGVSQSPRYKVTKRGQDVALRCDPISGHVSLYWYRQALGQGPEFLTYFNYEAQQDKSGLPNDRFSAERPEGSISTLTIQRTEQRDSAMYRCASSRVLSSYNEQFFGPGTRLTVL.

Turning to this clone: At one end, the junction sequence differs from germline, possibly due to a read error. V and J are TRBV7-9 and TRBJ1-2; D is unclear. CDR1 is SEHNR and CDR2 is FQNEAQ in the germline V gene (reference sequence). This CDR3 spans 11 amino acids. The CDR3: CSSSPYSGYTF. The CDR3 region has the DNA TGTTCCAGCAGCCCTTACAGCGGCTACACCTTC. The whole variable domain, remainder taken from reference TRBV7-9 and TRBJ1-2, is DTGVSQNPRHKITKRGQNVTFRCDPISEHNRLYWYRQTLGQGPEFLTYFQNEAQLEKSRLLSDRFSAERPKGSFSTLEIQRTEQGDSAMYLCSSSPYSGYTFGSGTRLTVV.

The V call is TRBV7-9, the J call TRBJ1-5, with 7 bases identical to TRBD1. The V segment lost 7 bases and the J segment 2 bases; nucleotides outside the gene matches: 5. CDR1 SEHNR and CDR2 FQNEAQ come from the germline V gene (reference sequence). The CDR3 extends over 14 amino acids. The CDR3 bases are TGTGCCAGCACCTCCGGACAGGGCAATCAGCCCCAGCATTTT. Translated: CASTSGQGNQPQHF. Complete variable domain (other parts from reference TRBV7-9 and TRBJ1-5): DTGVSQNPRHKITKRGQNVTFRCDPISEHNRLYWYRQTLGQGPEFLTYFQNEAQLEKSRLLSDRFSAERPKGSFSTLEIQRTEQGDSAMYLCASTSGQGNQPQHFGDGTRLSIL.

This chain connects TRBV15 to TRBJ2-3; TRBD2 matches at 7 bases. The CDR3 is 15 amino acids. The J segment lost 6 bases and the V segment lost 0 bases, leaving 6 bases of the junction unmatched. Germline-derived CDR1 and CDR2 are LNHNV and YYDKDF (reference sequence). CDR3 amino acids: CATSRDPGGGDTQYF. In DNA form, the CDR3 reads TGTGCCACCAGCAGAGATCCGGGCGGGGGTGATACGCAGTATTTT.

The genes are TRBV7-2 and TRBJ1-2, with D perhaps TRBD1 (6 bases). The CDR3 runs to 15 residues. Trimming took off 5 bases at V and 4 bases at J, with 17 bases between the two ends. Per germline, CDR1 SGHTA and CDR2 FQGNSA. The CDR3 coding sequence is TGTGCCAGCAGCCTCCGCCGGGGGGCCGGCTATGGCTACACCTTC. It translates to CASSLRRGAGYGYTF.

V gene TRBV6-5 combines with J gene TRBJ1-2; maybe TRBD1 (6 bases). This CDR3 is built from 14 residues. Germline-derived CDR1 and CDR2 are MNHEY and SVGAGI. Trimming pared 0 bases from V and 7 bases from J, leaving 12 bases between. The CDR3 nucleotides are TGTGCCAGCAGTTACTCAGGACAGTCTGCTGGCTACACCTTC. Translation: CASSYSGQSAGYTF.